Sequencing of this T cell receptor (beta chain) was carried out in a study of blood T cells in healthy people across ages. Overall study: About one barcoded beta molecule per two T cells came from capture by template switching.

Trimming left V 0 bases short and J 4 bases short, with 12 bases between. The CDR3 runs to 15 residues. Germline V CDR1 and CDR2: LNHNV, YYDKDF (reference sequence). Study-level points and caveats: Per-million-T-cell TCR beta diversity fell roughly linearly with age. Relative to aged donors, long-lived donors carried more naive CD4+ cells and displayed higher diversity.

The use of a sample-barcoded 5' primer and a J-beta primer mix characterized a second PCR of about 7 to 12 cycles. Via MiXCR, TCRdb re-called the 5' RACE reads, giving one row per CDR3 protein. The table includes approximately 1,000,000 distinct CDR3 sequences, approximately 38% detected once. This clonotype was seen only a few times. What it recognizes is unknown. The sample comprised blood. The TCR sequence derives from a man younger than 35 in good health. The chain employs TRBV15 and TRBJ1-1; unclear D gene. CDR3 bases: TGTGCCACCAGCAGAGATAAAAAGAGCGGCACTGAAGCTTTCTTT. Encoded protein: CATSRDKKSGTEAFF.